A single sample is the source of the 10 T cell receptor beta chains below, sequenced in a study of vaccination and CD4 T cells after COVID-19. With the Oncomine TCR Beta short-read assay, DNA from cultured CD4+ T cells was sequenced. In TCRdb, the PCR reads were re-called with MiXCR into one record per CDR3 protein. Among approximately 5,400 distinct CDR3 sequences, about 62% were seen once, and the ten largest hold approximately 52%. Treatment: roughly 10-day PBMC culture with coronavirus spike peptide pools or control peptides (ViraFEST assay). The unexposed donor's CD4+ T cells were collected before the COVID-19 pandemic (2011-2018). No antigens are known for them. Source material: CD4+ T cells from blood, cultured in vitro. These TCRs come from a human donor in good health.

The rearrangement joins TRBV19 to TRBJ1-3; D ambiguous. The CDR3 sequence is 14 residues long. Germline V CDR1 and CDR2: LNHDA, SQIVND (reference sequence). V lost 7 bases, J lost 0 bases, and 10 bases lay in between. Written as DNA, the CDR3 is TGTGCCAGTACCCAATCACACTCTGGAAACACCATATATTTT. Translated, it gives CASTQSHSGNTIYF.

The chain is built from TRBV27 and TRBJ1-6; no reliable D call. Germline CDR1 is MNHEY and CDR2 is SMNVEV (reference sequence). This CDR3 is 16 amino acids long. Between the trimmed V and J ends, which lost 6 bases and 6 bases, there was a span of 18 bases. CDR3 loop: CASSSGRGLPNSPLHF. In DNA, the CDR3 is TGTGCCAGCAGCAGCGGTCGAGGATTACCTAATTCACCCCTCCACTTT.

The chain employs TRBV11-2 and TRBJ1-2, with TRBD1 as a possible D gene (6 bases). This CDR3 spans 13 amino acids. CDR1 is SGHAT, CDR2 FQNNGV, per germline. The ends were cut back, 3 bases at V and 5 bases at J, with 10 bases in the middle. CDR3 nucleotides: TGTGCCAGCAGCTTGTCGACAGGATATGGCTACACCTTC. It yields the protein CASSLSTGYGYTF.

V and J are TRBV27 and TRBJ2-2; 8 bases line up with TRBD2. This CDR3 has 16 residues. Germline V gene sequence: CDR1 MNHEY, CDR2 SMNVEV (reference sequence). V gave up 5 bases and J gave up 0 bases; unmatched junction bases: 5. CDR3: CASSTPGLANTGELFF. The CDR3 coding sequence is TGTGCCAGCAGTACTCCGGGACTAGCGAACACCGGGGAGCTGTTTTTT.

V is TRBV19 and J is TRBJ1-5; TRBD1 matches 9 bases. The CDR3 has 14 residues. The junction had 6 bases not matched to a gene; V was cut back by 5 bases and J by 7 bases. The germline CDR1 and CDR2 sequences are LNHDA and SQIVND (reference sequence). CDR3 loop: CASSPQGAGQPQHF. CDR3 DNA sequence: TGTGCCAGTAGTCCACAGGGGGCGGGACAGCCCCAGCATTTT. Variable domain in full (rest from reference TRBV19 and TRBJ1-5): DGGITQSPKYLFRKEGQNVTLSCEQNLNHDAMYWYRQDPGQGLRLIYYSQIVNDFQKGDIAEGYSVSREKKESFPLTVTSAQKNPTAFYLCASSPQGAGQPQHFGDGTRLSIL.

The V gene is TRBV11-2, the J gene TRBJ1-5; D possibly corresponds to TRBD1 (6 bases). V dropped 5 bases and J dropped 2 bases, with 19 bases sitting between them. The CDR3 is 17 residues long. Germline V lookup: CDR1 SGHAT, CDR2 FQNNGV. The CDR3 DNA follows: TGTGCCAGCAGCCCCAGGCCGACAGGAGTTGGCAATCAGCCCCAGCATTTT. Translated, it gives CASSPRPTGVGNQPQHF.

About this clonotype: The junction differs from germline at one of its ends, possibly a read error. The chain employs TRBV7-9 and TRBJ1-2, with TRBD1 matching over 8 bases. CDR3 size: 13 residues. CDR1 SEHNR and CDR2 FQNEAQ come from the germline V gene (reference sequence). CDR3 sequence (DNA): TGTGCCAGCAGCTCGAACAGGGGGTATGACTACACCTTC. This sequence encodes CASSSNRGYDYTF. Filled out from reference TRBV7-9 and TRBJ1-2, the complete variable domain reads DTGVSQNPRHKITKRGQNVTFRCDPISEHNRLYWYRQTLGQGPEFLTYFQNEAQLEKSRLLSDRFSAERPKGSFSTLEIQRTEQGDSAMYLCASSSNRGYDYTFGSGTRLTVV.

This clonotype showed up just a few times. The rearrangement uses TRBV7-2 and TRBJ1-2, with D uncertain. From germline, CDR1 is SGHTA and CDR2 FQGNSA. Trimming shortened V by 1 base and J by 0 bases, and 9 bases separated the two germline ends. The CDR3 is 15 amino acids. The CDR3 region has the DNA TGTGCCAGCAGCTTAGTAGCAGAATCTAACTATGGCTACACCTTC. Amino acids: CASSLVAESNYGYTF.

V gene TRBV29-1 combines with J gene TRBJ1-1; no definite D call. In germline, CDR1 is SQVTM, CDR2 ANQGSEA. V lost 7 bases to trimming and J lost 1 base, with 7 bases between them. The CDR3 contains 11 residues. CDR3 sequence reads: CSGTRNTEAFF. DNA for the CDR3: TGCAGCGGCACTAGGAACACTGAAGCTTTCTTT.

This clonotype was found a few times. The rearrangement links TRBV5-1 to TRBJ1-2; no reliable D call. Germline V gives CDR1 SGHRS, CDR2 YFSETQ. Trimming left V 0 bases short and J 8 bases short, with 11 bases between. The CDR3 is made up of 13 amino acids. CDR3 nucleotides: TGCGCCAGCAGCTTGGTTGGAGAGGTGGGCTACACCTTC. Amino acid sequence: CASSLVGEVGYTF.